The entry below describes one TCR beta chain. The target antigen is unknown. V lost 5 bases, J lost 2 bases, and 6 bases lay in between. The CDR3 extends over 11 amino acids. Germline V gives CDR1 SQVTM, CDR2 ANQGSEA. The donor population consisted of healthy HIV-negative adults with no recent acute infections or vaccinations. The sample comes from a study of shared clonotypes between healthy human individuals. About the research overall: The donors, a couple of women and a few men, were aged 18 to 49. Overall study results and limits: Since donors were few, the genetic and exposure-history diversity represented was limited. An anticipated effect of sequencing depth on clonotype sharing among donors was recognized.

TCRdb keeps only in-frame clones here, not all; method: immunoSEQ multiplex PCR. The sample consists of 450,000 to 500,000 clones, roughly 80% of them appearing once. V is TRBV29-1 and J is TRBJ2-5; D is undetermined. The TCR was taken from a woman aged 40 to 50 in good health. Some clones in this sample may be carry-over from other donors' samples. What was sequenced was PBMCs. CDR3 in DNA: TGCAGCGTTAGGAATCAAGAGACCCAGTACTTC. Protein sequence: CSVRNQETQYF.